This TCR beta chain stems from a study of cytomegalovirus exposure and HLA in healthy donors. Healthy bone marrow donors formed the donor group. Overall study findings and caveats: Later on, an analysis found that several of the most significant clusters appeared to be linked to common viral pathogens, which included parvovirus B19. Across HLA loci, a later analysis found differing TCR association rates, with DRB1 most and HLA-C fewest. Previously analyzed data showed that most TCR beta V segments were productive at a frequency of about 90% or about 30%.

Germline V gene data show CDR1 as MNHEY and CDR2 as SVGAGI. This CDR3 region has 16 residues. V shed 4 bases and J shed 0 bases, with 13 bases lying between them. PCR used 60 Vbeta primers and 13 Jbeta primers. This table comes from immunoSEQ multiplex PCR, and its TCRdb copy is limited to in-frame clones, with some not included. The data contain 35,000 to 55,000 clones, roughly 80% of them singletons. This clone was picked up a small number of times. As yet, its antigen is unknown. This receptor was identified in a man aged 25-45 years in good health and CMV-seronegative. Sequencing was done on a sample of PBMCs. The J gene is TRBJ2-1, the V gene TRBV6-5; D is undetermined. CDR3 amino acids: CASSSLLPSSYNEQFF. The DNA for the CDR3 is TGTGCCAGCAGTTCCCTTCTCCCGAGCTCCTACAATGAGCAGTTCTTC.